Following are 28 T cell receptor beta chains from one sample sequenced in a study of blood T cells in healthy people across ages (dated by TCRdb to about 2015). Library preparation was by 5' RACE. The sample was run on an Illumina HiSeq 2500. A second PCR of 7 to 11 cycles was run with a J-beta primer mix and a sample-barcoded 5' primer. TCRdb cleaned the public reads at Q25 with fastp, built clones with MiXCR and kept in-frame beta chains. A single entry per CDR3 protein holds the most common genes and DNA from its merged rows. The sample table records some 1.5 million distinct CDR3 sequences; approximately 43% of these occur just once. The top ten clones comprise about 4% of the sample. Material: blood. Receptors were obtained from a woman younger than 30 in good health.

This sequence joins TRBV6-2 or TRBV6-3 and TRBJ2-1; the match to TRBD2 covers 16 bases. This CDR3 is built from 17 residues. Per germline, CDR1 MNHEY and CDR2 SVGEGT. The J segment lost 12 bases and the V segment lost 6 bases, leaving 14 bases of the junction unmatched. The CDR3 spells CASSGTSGRAITTGQFF. The CDR3 nucleotides are TGTGCCAGCAGCGGGACTAGCGGGAGGGCCATAACTACTGGGCAGTTCTTC.

The chain employs TRBV4-2 and TRBJ2-4; D perhaps matches TRBD2 (5 bases). This CDR3 has 15 residues. Germline V gene data show CDR1 as LGHNA and CDR2 as YNFKEQ. V lost 1 base, J lost 9 bases, and 16 bases lay in between. The DNA for the CDR3 is TGTGCCAGCAGCCAAGCCGAAGGAGGTTCAGCCATTCAGTACTTC. Translating it yields CASSQAEGGSAIQYF.

The gene calls are TRBV7-2 and TRBJ1-4; tentatively, D is TRBD1 (6 bases). CDR1 SGHTA and CDR2 FQGNSA come from the germline V gene. The CDR3 is 15 amino acids. Between the trimmed V and J ends, which lost 6 bases and 8 bases, there was a span of 19 bases. As DNA, the CDR3 is TGTGCCAGCAGGTTTACAGGGACTAGGACCGAAAAACTGTTTTTT. Its translation: CASRFTGTRTEKLFF.

In this sample, this clonotype turned up a few times. The chain carries TRBV20-1 and TRBJ2-5; tentatively, D is TRBD1 (5 bases). Deletions cut 5 bases from V and 5 bases from J, with 9 bases between. The CDR3 totals 11 residues. Germline CDR1 is DFQATT and CDR2 is SNEGSKA (reference sequence). The DNA for the CDR3 is TGCAGTGCTCACAGGATCGAGACCCAGTACTTC. Protein sequence: CSAHRIETQYF.

Details on this clonotype: A much larger clone is a single base away; this may be a read error. The chain carries TRBV4-1 and TRBJ1-2; D is uncertain. Germline values: CDR1 MGHRA, CDR2 YSYEKL. The CDR3 sequence is 14 residues long. The CDR3 DNA is TGCGCCGGCAGCCAACATGACAACTACTATGGCTACACCTTC. It is translated as CAGSQHDNYYGYTF.

Many counts were recorded for this clonotype. The chain uses TRBV7-2 and TRBJ2-1; 10 bases are shared with TRBD2. Unmatched junction bases numbered 0, after V lost 4 bases and J lost 0 bases. Germline assignment: CDR1 SGHTA and CDR2 FQGNSA. This CDR3 is built from 15 residues. CDR3 DNA sequence: TGTGCCAGCAGCTGGACTAGCGGCTCCTACAATGAGCAGTTCTTC. Amino acid sequence: CASSWTSGSYNEQFF. The full variable domain, in which reference TRBV7-2 and TRBJ2-1 provide the parts outside the CDR3, is GAGVSQSPSNKVTEKGKDVELRCDPISGHTALYWYRQSLGQGLEFLIYFQGNSAPDKSGLPSDRFSAERTGGSVSTLTIQRTQQEDSAVYLCASSWTSGSYNEQFFGPGTRLTVL.

The V call is TRBV12-3 or TRBV12-4, the J call TRBJ2-7; TRBD2 matches at 8 bases. V gave up 1 base and J gave up 1 base; unmatched junction bases: 3. The CDR3 is 15 amino acids. CDR3 in amino acids: CASSLGGGKSYEQYF. CDR3 in DNA: TGTGCCAGCAGTTTAGGCGGGGGGAAGTCCTACGAGCAGTACTTC.

The chain recombines TRBV7-3 with TRBJ2-2; D might be TRBD1 (6 bases). The CDR3 spans 15 residues. The germline CDR1 and CDR2 sequences are SGHTA and FQGTGA. V shed 2 bases and J shed 1 base, with 8 bases lying between them. The CDR3 is CASSLGQWNTGELFF. The CDR3 coding sequence is TGTGCCAGCAGCTTAGGACAGTGGAACACCGGGGAGCTGTTTTTT.

This clonotype was observed a few times. This rearrangement joins TRBV6-2 or TRBV6-3 to TRBJ2-1; D not resolved. This CDR3 spans 11 amino acids. CDR1 and CDR2 (germline): MNHEY, SVGEGT. V lost 8 bases and J 13 bases, leaving 15 bases between the germline ends. CDR3 region: CASGRPSLQFF. CDR3 DNA: TGTGCCAGCGGACGACCCTCTCTCCAGTTCTTC.

This clonotype was observed a few times. The V and J genes are TRBV11-2 and TRBJ2-1; D assignment may be TRBD1 or TRBD2 (5 bases each). The ends were cut back, 1 base at V and 5 bases at J, with 9 bases in the middle. The germline gives CDR1 SGHAT, CDR2 FQNNGV. CDR3 length equals 14 residues. CDR3 DNA sequence: TGTGCCAGCAGCTTAGTCCAGGGACACAATGAGCAGTTCTTC. Its protein product is CASSLVQGHNEQFF.

With respect to this clonotype: A single base separates this from a much larger clone, so it may be a read error. This sequence joins TRBV9 and TRBJ2-1, with 9 bases lining up with TRBD2. The CDR3 length is 15 residues. Germline assignment: CDR1 SGDLS and CDR2 YYNGEE. The CDR3 sequence: CAGSTWTSDGNEQFF. The CDR3 nucleotides are TGTGCCGGCAGCACCTGGACTAGCGACGGCAATGAGCAGTTCTTC.

The V gene is TRBV10-3, the J gene TRBJ2-1; D may be TRBD1 or TRBD2 (6 bases each). The germline CDR1 and CDR2 sequences are ENHRY and SYGVKD. The CDR3 has 14 residues. Trimming pared 4 bases from V and 7 bases from J, leaving 14 bases between. CDR3 in amino acids: CAISGGDTTNEQFF. The CDR3 DNA sequence: TGTGCCATCAGTGGCGGGGACACCACAAATGAGCAGTTCTTC.

The chain is built from TRBV15 and TRBJ2-4; TRBD2 agrees at 10 bases. The DNA end lines up better with TRBJ2-7; the J call may be wrong. The CDR3 length is 17 residues. Germline V gene data show CDR1 as LNHNV and CDR2 as YYDKDF (reference sequence). Here the CDR3 DNA reads TGTGCCACCAGCAGAGATAGGCTAGCGGGAGTGTCTTCCGAGCAGTACTTC. This encodes CATSRDRLAGVSSEQYF.

The CDR3 is CASSFGTGGYIQYF. Here the CDR3 DNA reads TGCGCCAGCAGCTTCGGGACAGGGGGCTACATTCAGTACTTC. The rearrangement uses TRBV5-1 and TRBJ2-4; TRBD1 matches 12 bases. CDR1 SGHRS and CDR2 YFSETQ come from the germline V gene. Trimming cost V 2 bases and J 8 bases; bases outside gene matches: 2. This CDR3 spans 14 amino acids. Full variable domain (rest looked up from reference TRBV5-1 and TRBJ2-4): KAGVTQTPRYLIKTRGQQVTLSCSPISGHRSVSWYQQTPGQGLQFLFEYFSETQRNKGNFPGRFSGRQFSNSRSEMNVSTLELGDSALYLCASSFGTGGYIQYFGAGTRLSVL.

The sample holds one count of this clonotype. An end of the junction does not agree with germline; a read error may underlie this. The V call is TRBV7-2, the J call TRBJ2-7; D may be TRBD1 (5 bases). The CDR3 consists of 13 residues. Germline loops: CDR1 SGHTA, CDR2 FQGNSA. CDR3 residues: CASSLGQLNERYF. The CDR3 region has the DNA TGTGCCAGCAGCTTAGGACAGCTTAACGAGCGGTACTTC.

The rearrangement uses TRBV29-1 and TRBJ2-1; 9 nucleotides agree with TRBD1. The CDR3 spans 13 residues. J was trimmed by 4 bases and V by 4 bases; bases with no gene match: 2. CDR1 and CDR2 from the germline V gene are SQVTM and ANQGSEA. CDR3 loop: CSVGDRDYNEQFF. In DNA, the CDR3 is TGCAGCGTTGGGGACAGGGATTACAATGAGCAGTTCTTC.

This clonotype was observed a few times. The genes are TRBV7-9 and TRBJ2-7; 8 bases are shared with TRBD1. This CDR3 contains 12 residues. Germline V CDR1 and CDR2: SEHNR, FQNEAQ (reference sequence). V dropped 5 bases and J dropped 11; count of bases not matched to a gene: 8. The CDR3 DNA follows: TGTGCCAGCAGCCCGCGGACAGGGAGGAAGTACTTC. Translated, it gives CASSPRTGRKYF. The entire variable domain, with the rest obtained from reference TRBV7-9 and TRBJ2-7, is as follows: DTGVSQNPRHKITKRGQNVTFRCDPISEHNRLYWYRQTLGQGPEFLTYFQNEAQLEKSRLLSDRFSAERPKGSFSTLEIQRTEQGDSAMYLCASSPRTGRKYFGPGTRLTVT.

Ten or more counts support this clonotype. V gene TRBV5-1 combines with J gene TRBJ1-2, with D possibly being TRBD1 (5 bases). The V gene lost 4 bases and the J gene lost 0 bases, with 7 bases spanning the gap. This CDR3 has 13 residues. The germline V gene encodes CDR1 SGHRS and CDR2 YFSETQ. The CDR3 sequence is CASSRQSNYGYTF. In DNA form, the CDR3 reads TGCGCCAGCAGCCGACAGTCTAACTATGGCTACACCTTC.

J is TRBJ1-2 and V is TRBV29-1, with D hard to call. This CDR3 region has 13 residues. Germline-derived CDR1 and CDR2 are SQVTM and ANQGSEA. Trimming stripped 2 bases from V and 0 bases from J, with 7 bases between. The CDR3 sequence is CSVESGANYGYTF. The CDR3, as DNA: TGCAGCGTTGAATCGGGAGCTAACTATGGCTACACCTTC.

This clonotype was counted a single time. An end of the junction does not agree with germline; a read error may underlie this. The chain carries TRBV9 and TRBJ2-4, with 8 bases lining up with TRBD2. Judging by the DNA end, TRBJ2-7 fits better; the J call may be wrong. CDR3 length: 18 residues. The germline V gene encodes CDR1 SGDLS and CDR2 YYNGEE. The CDR3 bases are TGTGCCTGCAGCGTTGGGGAAGCGGGAGCGTCCTTCTCCTACGAGCAGTACTTC. Its protein is CACSVGEAGASFSYEQYF.

The rearrangement links TRBV5-1 to TRBJ2-1, with TRBD2 matching 9 bases. J gave up 8 bases and V 1 base, and 16 bases lay outside the gene matches. This CDR3 is built from 18 residues. In germline, CDR1 is SGHRS, CDR2 YFSETQ. The CDR3 sequence: CASSLRSGGTLQADEQFF. CDR3 coding DNA: TGCGCCAGCAGCTTGCGCAGCGGGGGGACCCTTCAGGCCGATGAGCAGTTCTTC. The full variable domain, in which reference TRBV5-1 and TRBJ2-1 provide the parts outside the CDR3, is KAGVTQTPRYLIKTRGQQVTLSCSPISGHRSVSWYQQTPGQGLQFLFEYFSETQRNKGNFPGRFSGRQFSNSRSEMNVSTLELGDSALYLCASSLRSGGTLQADEQFFGPGTRLTVL.

The V gene is TRBV7-2, the J gene TRBJ2-1, with D possibly being TRBD2 (6 bases). CDR1 SGHTA and CDR2 FQGNSA come from the germline V gene. Trimming cost V 4 bases and J 3 bases, with 13 bases left between them. CDR3 length: 15 amino acids. CDR3 nucleotide sequence: TGTGCCAGCAGCTCCGGGACTCCGGACTACAATGAGCAGTTCTTC. It codes for CASSSGTPDYNEQFF. The complete variable domain, with remaining parts taken from reference TRBV7-2 and TRBJ2-1, reads GAGVSQSPSNKVTEKGKDVELRCDPISGHTALYWYRQSLGQGLEFLIYFQGNSAPDKSGLPSDRFSAERTGGSVSTLTIQRTQQEDSAVYLCASSSGTPDYNEQFFGPGTRLTVL.

The J gene is TRBJ2-1, the V gene TRBV6-5; 11 bases match TRBD2. Germline V gene lookup returns CDR1 MNHEY and CDR2 SVGAGI. V lost 6 bases to trimming and J lost 4 bases; unmatched junction nucleotides: 5. This CDR3 region has 15 residues. The CDR3 loop reads CASRLTSGAYNEQFF. CDR3 nucleotide sequence: TGTGCCAGCAGACTGACTAGCGGGGCATACAATGAGCAGTTCTTC.

Regarding this clonotype: Mismatch with germline at one junction end may stem from a read error. The V and J genes are TRBV20-1 and TRBJ2-7, with 7 bases fitting TRBD2. The CDR3 totals 15 residues. Per the germline V gene, CDR1 is DFQATT and CDR2 is SNEGSKA (reference sequence). CDR3 sequence (DNA): TGCAGTGCTAGTGTGGGGAGGGATAGGGCCTACAAGCAGTACTTC. This encodes CSASVGRDRAYKQYF.

The chain has TRBV12-3 or TRBV12-4 and TRBJ1-1; D unclear. The CDR3 loop spans 19 amino acids. V lost 7 bases and J 4 bases, leaving 31 bases between the germline ends. The CDR3 is CASTLVVLGSRLMGTEAFF. DNA for the CDR3: TGTGCCAGCACTCTGGTGGTATTAGGTAGTAGGTTGATGGGCACTGAAGCTTTCTTT.

V usage is TRBV12-3 or TRBV12-4 and J usage is TRBJ2-7; TRBD2 agrees at 10 bases. CDR3 length: 16 amino acids. Trimming at V came to 9 bases and at J to 2 bases, leaving 13 bases not matched to a gene. CDR3 sequence reads: CASQLGGLAGAYEQYF. As DNA, the CDR3 is TGTGCCAGTCAACTCGGGGGGCTAGCGGGAGCCTACGAGCAGTACTTC.

This clonotype has ten or more counts. The chain employs TRBV4-1 and TRBJ2-5; 10 nucleotides align to TRBD2. The trim removed 2 bases at V and 3 bases at J, leaving 9 bases unmatched. The length of the CDR3 is 17 residues. Germline loops: CDR1 MGHRA, CDR2 YSYEKL. In DNA form, the CDR3 reads TGCGCCAGCAGCCAACAGCCTTTTCTAGCGGGGGAAGAGACCCAGTACTTC. Protein sequence: CASSQQPFLAGEETQYF.

This chain uses TRBV24-1 with TRBJ2-5, with 9 positions matching TRBD1. CDR1 KGHDR and CDR2 SFDVKD come from the germline V gene. CDR3 length: 15 residues. J lost 11 bases, V lost 3 bases, and 12 bases had no gene match. The CDR3 bases are TGTGCCACCAGTGATGATGGGACAGGGTACAATGAGCAGTACTTC. As protein: CATSDDGTGYNEQYF.